The 26 T cell receptor beta chains listed next were all sequenced from one sample in a study of control samples from healthy donors and cancer patients. Clones were read by immunoSEQ multiplex PCR, and TCRdb kept only the in-frame ones, dropping some. The data contain under 150,000 clones, approximately 86% of them singletons. Sequencing was performed on blood. Receptors were obtained from a woman in her thirties in good health.

This clone was counted once. The V and J genes are TRBV6-5 and TRBJ2-2; either TRBD1 or TRBD2 may fit D (6 bases each). CDR3 size: 14 residues. Trimming left V 10 bases short and J 4 bases short, with 16 bases between. Germline V CDR1 and CDR2: MNHEY, SVGAGI. CDR3 sequence (DNA): TGTGCCAATCGAGAGGGGGGTAGCACCGGGGAGCTGTTTTTT. Translating it yields CANREGGSTGELFF.

The V gene is TRBV11-1, the J gene TRBJ2-1, with TRBD1 identical over 8 bases. This CDR3 has 16 amino acids. The V gene's germline CDR1 is SGHAT and CDR2 FQDESV (reference sequence). V was pared by 1 base and J by 9 bases, with 11 bases of the junction left unmatched. For the CDR3, the DNA is TGTGCCAGCAGCTTAGATATGGCAGGGGGCCGGGGTGAGCAGTTCTTC. Translation: CASSLDMAGGRGEQFF. The whole variable domain, remainder taken from reference TRBV11-1 and TRBJ2-1, is EAEVAQSPRYKITEKSQAVAFWCDPISGHATLYWYRQILGQGPELLVQFQDESVVDDSQLPKDRFSAERLKGVDSTLKIQPAELGDSAMYLCASSLDMAGGRGEQFFGPGTRLTVL.

The chain uses TRBV18 and TRBJ1-2; D perhaps matches TRBD1 (5 bases). CDR1 is KGHSH and CDR2 is LQKENI in the germline V gene. The CDR3 has 14 amino acids. V lost 2 bases to trimming and J lost 7 bases, with 14 bases between them. The CDR3: CASSPYPGESGYTF. The CDR3 DNA is TGTGCCAGCTCACCATATCCGGGGGAAAGTGGCTACACCTTC.

This clone was detected only a few times. This sequence joins TRBV5-1 and TRBJ2-7, with D perhaps matching TRBD2 (5 bases). Germline-derived CDR1 and CDR2 are SGHRS and YFSETQ. The V end lost 0 bases, the J end lost 6 bases, and 10 bases lay between the germline ends. There are 13 residues in the CDR3. In DNA form, the CDR3 reads TGCGCCAGCAGCTTGGGCACCGCGGGCGAGCAGTACTTC. Amino acid sequence: CASSLGTAGEQYF.

The table lists this clone with a few counts. This sequence joins TRBV7-8 and TRBJ2-7, with 7 bases fitting TRBD1. CDR1 and CDR2 from the germline V gene are SGHVS and FQNEAQ. Losses at the gene ends were 5 bases for V and 3 bases for J; bases not matched to a gene: 7. The CDR3 has 14 amino acids. The CDR3 DNA is TGTGCCAGCAGCATAAGGACAGGTAACTACGAGCAGTACTTC. Residues: CASSIRTGNYEQYF.

The chain employs TRBV6-5 and TRBJ1-1; 9 bases match TRBD1. Germline CDR1 is MNHEY and CDR2 is SVGAGI. The V gene end was trimmed by 2 bases and the J gene end by 4 bases; junction bases not matched to a gene: 5. The CDR3 is 15 amino acids. In DNA, the CDR3 is TGTGCCAGCAGTTACGGGACAGGGTTGGTCACTGAAGCTTTCTTT. Translated, it gives CASSYGTGLVTEAFF.

J is TRBJ1-2 and V is TRBV6-5; D might be TRBD1 (5 bases). Trimming left V 4 bases short and J 8 bases short, with 17 bases between. Germline V gives CDR1 MNHEY, CDR2 SVGAGI. There are 14 residues in the CDR3. The CDR3 bases are TGTGCCAGCAGTTTTGGGGAGGGGATCGGCGGCTACACCTTC. Encoded protein: CASSFGEGIGGYTF.

This chain links TRBV2 with TRBJ1-2; D is uncertain. The ends were cut back, 4 bases at V and 2 bases at J, with 2 bases in the middle. The CDR3 has 11 residues. Germline CDR1 is SNHLY and CDR2 is FYNNEI. CDR3 sequence: CASSVNYGYTF. CDR3 DNA: TGTGCCAGCAGTGTCAACTATGGCTACACCTTC.

The rearrangement links TRBV5-1 to TRBJ1-6; 8 positions agree with TRBD1. The CDR3 runs 15 residues. Looked up from germline, CDR1 is SGHRS and CDR2 is YFSETQ. The ends lost 4 bases at V and 6 bases at J; junction bases unmatched: 6. In DNA form, the CDR3 reads TGCGCCAGCAGCCCGGACAGGGCGTCTAATTCACCCCTCCACTTT. Encoded protein: CASSPDRASNSPLHF.

This chain connects TRBV6-5 to TRBJ1-2, with 9 bases aligning to TRBD1. Germline CDR1 MNHEY, CDR2 SVGAGI. The CDR3 spans 14 residues. The V gene end was trimmed by 6 bases and the J gene end by 4 bases; junction bases not matched to a gene: 6. The CDR3 protein is CASSDTGGGYGYTF. CDR3 in DNA: TGTGCCAGCAGCGACACAGGGGGCGGCTATGGCTACACCTTC.

The chain recombines TRBV11-2 with TRBJ2-1; 8 nucleotides match TRBD1. This CDR3 is built from 15 residues. Germline V CDR1 and CDR2: SGHAT, FQNNGV. The J segment lost 4 bases and the V segment lost 5 bases, leaving 7 bases of the junction unmatched. Here the CDR3 reads CASSTERTGYNEQFF. The CDR3 coding sequence is TGTGCCAGCAGCACCGAGAGGACAGGGTACAATGAGCAGTTCTTC.

V gene TRBV27 combines with J gene TRBJ2-1; 8 bases match TRBD2. V dropped 3 bases and J dropped 0; count of bases not matched to a gene: 1. Germline V gives CDR1 MNHEY, CDR2 SMNVEV (reference sequence). CDR3 length: 15 amino acids. DNA for the CDR3: TGTGCCAGCAGTTTCAGCGGGAGCTCCTACAATGAGCAGTTCTTC. It encodes CASSFSGSSYNEQFF.

The chain employs TRBV18 and TRBJ2-1, with TRBD2 matching over 7 bases. V gave up 3 bases and J gave up 6 bases; unmatched junction bases: 5. The CDR3 sequence is 14 residues long. Per the germline V gene, CDR1 is KGHSH and CDR2 is LQKENI. The CDR3 nucleotides are TGTGCCAGCTCACCGCCATCGGGGGGCAATGAGCAGTTCTTC. It specifies CASSPPSGGNEQFF.

V is TRBV11-1 and J is TRBJ1-2, with D hard to call. Germline V lookup: CDR1 SGHAT, CDR2 FQDESV (reference sequence). This CDR3 has 12 amino acids. Trimming took 5 bases from V and 7 from J, leaving 11 bases between them. The CDR3 sequence: CASSDRSVGYTF. The CDR3 coding sequence is TGTGCCAGCAGCGATCGGAGTGTTGGCTACACCTTC.

The V gene is TRBV5-4, the J gene TRBJ2-1, with D perhaps matching TRBD2 (7 bases). CDR1 and CDR2 (germline): SGHNT, YYREEE (reference sequence). CDR3 length: 16 residues. Trimming took off 2 bases at V and 4 bases at J, with 16 bases between the two ends. Written as DNA, the CDR3 is TGTGCCAGCAGCTTCGGGGGCCTAGCGGATTACAATGAGCAGTTCTTC. Its translation is CASSFGGLADYNEQFF.

The V gene is TRBV19, the J gene TRBJ1-3; D not resolved. The ends were cut back, 5 bases at V and 2 bases at J, with 7 bases in the middle. This CDR3 has 13 amino acids. The germline V gene encodes CDR1 LNHDA and CDR2 SQIVND (reference sequence). CDR3 sequence reads: CASSFSAGNTIYF. The CDR3 DNA follows: TGTGCCAGTAGTTTTAGTGCTGGAAACACCATATATTTT.

This sequence joins TRBV24-1 and TRBJ2-1, with D perhaps matching TRBD1 (6 bases). V lost 4 bases and J 0 bases, leaving 6 bases between the germline ends. Germline CDR1 and CDR2: KGHDR and SFDVKD. The CDR3 consists of 14 residues. CDR3 bases: TGTGCCACCAGTGAAGGGGGCTCCTACAATGAGCAGTTCTTC. It translates to CATSEGGSYNEQFF.

The chain recombines TRBV15 with TRBJ2-7, with 8 bases identical to TRBD2. V trimming: 5 bases; J trimming: 0 bases; junction bases outside the gene matches: 3. The germline gives CDR1 LNHNV, CDR2 YYDKDF (reference sequence). This CDR3 is built from 14 residues. The CDR3 region is CATSLGGGSYEQYF. CDR3 nucleotide sequence: TGTGCCACCAGCCTCGGGGGGGGCTCCTACGAGCAGTACTTC.

J is TRBJ1-4 and V is TRBV18; D possibly corresponds to TRBD1 (6 bases). Trimming pared 2 bases from V and 3 bases from J, leaving 13 bases between. CDR1 and CDR2 from the germline V gene are KGHSH and LQKENI. This CDR3 comprises 16 residues. The CDR3 is CASSPGTGIPNEKLFF. The CDR3 region has the DNA TGTGCCAGCTCACCAGGAACAGGGATCCCTAATGAAAAACTGTTTTTT.

This chain joins TRBV30 and TRBJ1-3, with 8 bases fitting TRBD1. The CDR3 consists of 14 residues. Looked up from germline, CDR1 is GTSNPN and CDR2 is SVGIG (reference sequence). Trimming removed 4 bases from V and 4 bases from J; junction bases left unmatched: 6. CDR3 sequence: CAWNPDRAGNTIYF. For the CDR3, the DNA is TGTGCCTGGAATCCGGACAGGGCCGGAAACACCATATATTTT. Variable domain in full (rest from reference TRBV30 and TRBJ1-3): SQTIHQWPATLVQPVGSPLSLECTVEGTSNPNLYWYRQAAGRGLQLLFYSVGIGQISSEVPQNLSASRPQDRQFILSSKKLLLSDSGFYLCAWNPDRAGNTIYFGEGSWLTVV.

The chain links TRBV28 to TRBJ1-2, with 9 bases that match TRBD1. The germline gives CDR1 MDHEN, CDR2 SYDVKM. This CDR3 region has 13 residues. Trimming took 6 bases from V and 7 from J; bases not matched to a gene: 6. As DNA, the CDR3 is TGTGCCAGCAGCCTGGGACAGGGCCTTGGCTACACCTTC. Translation: CASSLGQGLGYTF.

Written as DNA, the CDR3 is TGTGCCAGTAGCCAATGGGACATTAGCAATCAGCCCCAGCATTTT. Protein product: CASSQWDISNQPQHF. The chain carries TRBV19 and TRBJ1-5; weak D call: TRBD1 (6 bases). CDR1 and CDR2 from the germline V gene are LNHDA and SQIVND (reference sequence). V lost 6 bases to trimming and J lost 0 bases, with 12 bases between them. This CDR3 comprises 15 residues.

This clone was seen just once. The V and J genes are TRBV15 and TRBJ1-2, with D maybe TRBD1 (6 bases). V was shortened by 0 bases and J by 8 bases, with 13 bases between the two germline ends. The germline V gene has CDR1 LNHNV and CDR2 YYDKDF (reference sequence). The CDR3 consists of 14 residues. This chain's CDR3 is CATSRDRGGIGYTF. DNA of the CDR3: TGTGCCACCAGCAGAGACAGGGGAGGAATCGGCTACACCTTC.

This clone was counted once. The genes are TRBV4-2 and TRBJ2-1, with D perhaps TRBD2 (6 bases). CDR1 and CDR2 from the germline V gene are LGHNA and YNFKEQ. Trimming took off 2 bases at V and 8 bases at J, with 19 bases between the two ends. The CDR3 sequence is 16 residues long. CDR3 region: CASSQWVRREFDEQFF. The CDR3 DNA sequence: TGTGCCAGCAGCCAATGGGTCAGACGGGAGTTTGATGAGCAGTTCTTC.

This clone was detected only a few times. This chain joins TRBV6-5 and TRBJ1-2; the D gene is possibly TRBD1 (5 bases). The germline V gene encodes CDR1 MNHEY and CDR2 SVGAGI. The CDR3 is 14 amino acids. Trimming pared 7 bases from V and 0 bases from J, leaving 12 bases between. CDR3 amino acids: CASTFDRANYGYTF. For the CDR3, the DNA is TGTGCCAGCACCTTTGACAGAGCTAACTATGGCTACACCTTC.

This chain uses TRBV6-5 with TRBJ1-1; D call uncertain. The V and J ends lost 6 bases and 4 bases respectively, with 12 bases between them. CDR1 and CDR2 (germline): MNHEY, SVGAGI. The CDR3 length is 13 residues. This CDR3 is CASRVPVSTEAFF. The CDR3 DNA reads TGTGCCAGCAGGGTTCCGGTTTCCACTGAAGCTTTCTTT.